A selection of T cell receptor beta chains follows, all from one sample in a study of blood T cell repertoires in COVID-19. The assay was immunoSEQ multiplex PCR, and TCRdb's table has in-frame clones only and misses some. The data show 250,000 to 350,000 clones, about 89% seen once. Sequenced material: peripheral blood. The receptor source for this set is a man aged 25 to 40 with acute or convalescent COVID-19. Each CDR3 is given with its conserved first and last residue. A D gene is named only where the DNA matches it firmly. The size field is filled for only some rows; it gives once, few, many or a size class.

D | J | V | size | length | CDR3 | DNA
- | TRBJ2-1 | TRBV10-3 | - | 16 | CAITDQGSSSYNEQFF | TGTGCCATCACTGACCAGGGGTCCTCCTCCTACAATGAGCAGTTCTTC
- | TRBJ1-2 | TRBV28 | - | 14 | CASSLGQGRGGYTF | TGTGCCAGCAGTTTAGGGCAAGGCCGGGGTGGCTACACCTTC
TRBD1 | TRBJ2-6 | TRBV19 | - | 19 | CASSALYPGRGQGANVLTF | TGTGCCAGTAGTGCCCTTTACCCTGGTAGGGGGCAAGGGGCCAACGTCCTGACTTTC
- | TRBJ2-2 | TRBV19 | - | 12 | CASSLGTGELFF | TGTGCCAGTAGTCTCGGGACCGGGGAGCTGTTTTTT
- | TRBJ1-3 | TRBV28 | - | 14 | CASSFTGSGNTIYF | TGTGCCAGCAGTTTTACAGGCTCTGGAAACACCATATATTTT
TRBD2 | TRBJ2-7 | TRBV24-1 | once | 17 | CATSDTRTSGKPYEQYF | TGTGCCACCAGTGACACACGGACTAGCGGGAAACCCTACGAGCAGTACTTC
- | TRBJ1-1 | TRBV19 | once | 12 | CASLQGNTEAFF | TGTGCCAGTCTTCAGGGGAACACTGAAGCTTTCTTT
TRBD2 | TRBJ2-3 | TRBV5-4 | - | 20 | CASLHKRGATQGLSTDTQYF | TGTGCCAGCCTCCATAAGCGGGGGGCGACCCAGGGGTTGAGCACAGATACGCAGTATTTT
- | TRBJ2-7 | TRBV11-2 | - | 14 | CASSLRRGSYEQYF | TGTGCCAGCAGCCTTCGAAGGGGTTCCTACGAGCAGTACTTC
- | TRBJ2-7 | TRBV7-9 | - | 13 | CASSLNIRYEQYF | TGTGCCAGCAGCTTAAACATTCGTTACGAGCAGTACTTC
TRBD1 | TRBJ1-1 | TRBV7-2 | - | 16 | CASTSSGGRMNTEAFF | TGTGCCAGCACATCATCAGGGGGGAGAATGAACACTGAAGCTTTCTTT
- | TRBJ2-2 | TRBV28 | - | 15 | CASRVGGISTGELFF | TGTGCCAGCAGGGTGGGGGGTATTAGCACCGGGGAGCTGTTTTTT
TRBD2 | TRBJ2-3 | TRBV6-5 | - | 15 | CASTPRGLVLDTQYF | TGTGCCAGCACCCCACGGGGACTAGTTTTAGATACGCAGTATTTT
TRBD1 | TRBJ1-2 | TRBV18 | - | 13 | CASTHTKGAGYTF | TGTGCCAGCACACACACCAAGGGGGCCGGCTACACCTTC
- | TRBJ1-4 | TRBV27 | - | 13 | CATRGVGFGKLFF | TGTGCCACCCGGGGGGTGGGGTTCGGAAAACTGTTTTTT
- | TRBJ2-2 | TRBV9 | - | 15 | CASSVDIANTGELFF | TGTGCCAGCAGCGTAGATATTGCGAACACCGGGGAGCTGTTTTTT
- | TRBJ2-4 | TRBV11-2 | - | 15 | CASSLDPSSKNIQYF | TGTGCCAGCAGCTTAGATCCTAGCTCAAAAAACATTCAGTACTTC
TRBD1 | TRBJ2-3 | TRBV6-5 | - | 16 | CASSYSRTGVLDTQYF | TGTGCCAGCAGTTACTCGAGGACAGGGGTTTTAGATACGCAGTATTTT
- | TRBJ2-5 | TRBV5-1 | few | 14 | CASSPTPGRETQYF | TGCGCCAGCAGCCCCACCCCAGGGCGAGAGACCCAGTACTTC
- | TRBJ2-7 | TRBV28 | - | 14 | CASSIEQGREEQYF | TGTGCCAGCAGCATTGAACAGGGTCGCGAAGAGCAGTACTTC
- | TRBJ2-5 | TRBV11-2 | once | 15 | CASSLEGGVPGTQYF | TGTGCCAGCAGCTTAGAAGGGGGGGTCCCGGGGACCCAGTACTTC
TRBD1 | TRBJ2-7 | TRBV6-4 | once | 15 | CASSAGTGGIYEQYF | TGTGCCAGCAGTGCCGGGACAGGGGGAATCTACGAGCAGTACTTC
- | TRBJ2-1 | TRBV4-1 | - | 16 | CASSQGRGSSYNEQFF | TGCGCCAGCAGCCAGGGACGGGGGAGCTCCTACAATGAGCAGTTCTTC
TRBD1 | TRBJ2-1 | TRBV11-3 | once | 15 | CASSSRTGPPYEQFF | TGTGCCAGCAGCTCCAGGACAGGCCCCCCATATGAGCAGTTCTTC
TRBD1 | TRBJ2-7 | TRBV7-2 | - | 14 | CASSIRQGYYEQYF | TGTGCCAGCAGCATCCGACAGGGGTACTACGAGCAGTACTTC
- | TRBJ1-4 | TRBV2 | - | 12 | CASQRDGEKLFF | TGTGCCAGCCAGCGCGATGGTGAAAAACTGTTTTTT
TRBD1 | TRBJ1-4 | TRBV6-7 | - | 17 | CASSKPGQPATNEKLFF | TGTGCCAGCAGTAAACCGGGACAGCCTGCAACTAATGAAAAACTGTTTTTT
- | TRBJ1-5 | TRBV3-1/TRBV3-2 | - | 12 | CASSHLRGPQHF | TGTGCCAGCAGCCATCTACGGGGGCCCCAGCATTTT
TRBD1 | TRBJ1-1 | TRBV27 | - | 13 | CASSFHRGPEAFF | TGTGCCAGCAGTTTTCACAGGGGTCCTGAAGCTTTCTTT
- | TRBJ1-1 | TRBV28 | - | 11 | CASSLSGEAFF | TGTGCCAGCAGTTTAAGCGGAGAAGCTTTCTTT
TRBD2 | TRBJ2-1 | TRBV11-3 | - | 14 | CASSLAGGGYEQFF | TGTGCCAGCAGCTTGGCGGGAGGTGGGTATGAGCAGTTCTTC
- | TRBJ2-3 | TRBV6-4 | - | 16 | CASSDRQGPSTDTQYF | TGTGCCAGCAGTGACAGGCAGGGGCCCTCCACAGATACGCAGTATTTT
TRBD1 | TRBJ2-7 | TRBV19 | - | 15 | CASSMGQGLSYEQYF | TGTGCCAGTAGCATGGGACAGGGCCTCTCCTACGAGCAGTACTTC
- | TRBJ1-1 | TRBV7-9 | - | 14 | CASSSPTGNTEAFF | TGTGCCAGCAGCTCACCGACAGGGAACACTGAAGCTTTCTTT
TRBD1 | TRBJ1-5 | TRBV4-1 | - | 16 | CASSQDPTGDNQPQHF | TGCGCCAGCAGCCAAGATCCCACAGGGGACAATCAGCCCCAGCATTTT
TRBD2 | TRBJ2-5 | TRBV7-9 | - | 15 | CASSWQRGTQETQYF | TGTGCCAGCAGCTGGCAGCGGGGGACGCAAGAGACCCAGTACTTC
- | TRBJ2-7 | TRBV12-3/TRBV12-4 | - | 12 | CASSFRSGEQYF | TGTGCCAGCAGTTTCAGGTCCGGCGAGCAGTACTTC
TRBD2 | TRBJ2-2 | TRBV15 | - | 19 | CATSRVRLAGGSNTGELFF | TGTGCCACCAGCAGAGTAAGGCTAGCGGGCGGGTCGAACACCGGGGAGCTGTTTTTT
TRBD1 | TRBJ1-1 | TRBV11-2 | - | 15 | CASSQRQGVRAEAFF | TGTGCCAGCAGCCAACGACAGGGGGTTCGGGCTGAAGCTTTCTTT
- | TRBJ1-2 | TRBV28 | - | 14 | CASSQGAGSYGYTF | TGTGCCAGCAGTCAAGGGGCAGGAAGCTATGGCTACACCTTC
- | TRBJ1-1 | TRBV7-2 | - | 16 | CASSLGRQTKQAEAFF | TGTGCCAGCAGCTTAGGTAGGCAGACAAAGCAAGCTGAAGCTTTCTTT
- | TRBJ2-7 | TRBV5-4 | once | 12 | CASSLGGPEQYF | TGTGCCAGCAGCTTGGGGGGGCCCGAGCAGTACTTC
TRBD1 | TRBJ2-7 | TRBV6-5 | - | 14 | CASSLLDRDHEQYF | TGTGCCAGCAGCCTATTGGACAGGGACCACGAGCAGTACTTC
- | TRBJ2-7 | TRBV20-1 | - | 14 | CSASSTGAYSEQYF | TGCAGTGCTAGTTCCACGGGAGCTTACTCCGAGCAGTACTTC
- | TRBJ2-2 | TRBV9 | - | 12 | CASTGNTGELFF | TGTGCCAGCACCGGGAACACCGGGGAGCTGTTTTTT
- | TRBJ1-1 | TRBV7-9 | - | 13 | CASSRTENTEAFF | TGTGCCAGCAGCCGGACAGAGAACACTGAAGCTTTCTTT
- | TRBJ1-6 | TRBV15 | - | 13 | CATSVGENSPLHF | TGTGCCACCAGCGTGGGCGAAAATTCACCCCTCCACTTT
- | TRBJ1-1 | TRBV19 | - | 12 | CASRDRNTEAFF | TGTGCCAGTAGAGACAGGAACACTGAAGCTTTCTTT
TRBD1 | TRBJ1-2 | TRBV7-9 | - | 13 | CASSLQGAGGYTF | TGTGCCAGCAGCCTACAGGGGGCTGGTGGCTACACCTTC
- | TRBJ2-2 | TRBV7-9 | few | 11 | CASGNTGELFF | TGTGCCAGCGGCAACACCGGGGAGCTGTTTTTT
TRBD1 | TRBJ2-5 | TRBV7-9 | - | 14 | CASGTGVNQETQYF | TGTGCCAGTGGGACAGGGGTAAACCAAGAGACCCAGTACTTC
TRBD2 | TRBJ2-3 | TRBV11-2 | - | 17 | CASSLTGSGSSTDTQYF | TGTGCCAGCAGCTTAACCGGTAGCGGGTCTAGCACAGATACGCAGTATTTT
TRBD2 | TRBJ2-3 | TRBV5-1 | - | 16 | CASSSGGLADTDTQYF | TGCGCCAGCAGCTCGGGAGGACTAGCGGATACAGATACGCAGTATTTT